This T cell receptor (beta chain) was documented in a study of human T cells and chemical hapten exposure. Study-wide context: Sensitization was performed using 2% DPC on an approximately 2 cm by approximately 2 cm upper inner arm skin site. Recorded diagnoses among the mostly female patients were alopecia areata, totalis or universalis.

Sample time point: patch test 1, 2 weeks after DPC sensitization. Treatment described: therapeutic diphenylcyclopropenone sensitization with weekly scalp DPC. Unfractionated whole blood served as the source for total RNA extraction. Every patch test was put on after a blood sample was taken. This clonotype was seen a few times. No antigen is known for it. TCRdb processed the RACE reads anew with MiXCR; each CDR3 protein has one entry. The repertoire includes roughly 34,000 distinct CDR3 sequences, roughly 6.4% of them detected once, and about 10% sits in the top ten. General study findings and limits: Expanded TCR sets contained significantly more large CDR3 similarity clusters than controls.

V lost 3 bases and J 0 bases, leaving 10 bases between the germline ends. The CDR3 length is 15 residues. The V gene's germline CDR1 is SGHNT and CDR2 YYREEE (reference sequence). The source material was whole blood, sampled in connection with sensitization to the hapten diphenylcyclopropenone (DPC). The chain employs TRBV5-4 and TRBJ1-3, with D perhaps TRBD1 (5 bases). The TCR sequence derives from a woman aged 25 to 39 with alopecia areata. Some clones in this sample may be carry-over from other donors' samples. The CDR3 region is CASSYDGGSGNTIYF. The CDR3 DNA is TGTGCCAGCAGCTACGACGGGGGCTCTGGAAACACCATATATTTT.